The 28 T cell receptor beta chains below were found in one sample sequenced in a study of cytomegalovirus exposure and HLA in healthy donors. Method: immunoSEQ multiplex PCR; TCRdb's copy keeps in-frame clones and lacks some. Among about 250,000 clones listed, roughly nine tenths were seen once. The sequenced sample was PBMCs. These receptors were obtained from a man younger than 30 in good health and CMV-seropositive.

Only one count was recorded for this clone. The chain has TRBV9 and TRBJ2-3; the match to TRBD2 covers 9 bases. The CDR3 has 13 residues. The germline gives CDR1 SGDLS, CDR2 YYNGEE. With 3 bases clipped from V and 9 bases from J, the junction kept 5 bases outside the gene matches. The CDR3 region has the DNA TGTGCCAGCAGCGGCGGGGGGGACTCCACGCAGTATTTT. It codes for CASSGGGDSTQYF.

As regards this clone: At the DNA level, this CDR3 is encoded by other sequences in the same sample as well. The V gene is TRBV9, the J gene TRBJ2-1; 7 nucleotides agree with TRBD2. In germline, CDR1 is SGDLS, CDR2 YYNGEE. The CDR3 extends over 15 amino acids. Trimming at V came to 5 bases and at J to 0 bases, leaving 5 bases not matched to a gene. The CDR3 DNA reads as TGTGCCAGCAGTCCCGCTAGCGGCTCCTACAATGAGCAGTTCTTC. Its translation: CASSPASGSYNEQFF.

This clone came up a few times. CDR3 residues: CASSYSIAGNYEQYF. The CDR3 DNA is TGTGCCAGCAGTTACTCGATAGCAGGGAACTACGAGCAGTACTTC. The rearrangement uses TRBV6-5 and TRBJ2-7, with a tentative D call TRBD1 (5 bases). This CDR3 region has 15 residues. V was trimmed by 0 bases and J by 3 bases, leaving 12 bases between them. The germline CDR1 and CDR2 sequences are MNHEY and SVGAGI.

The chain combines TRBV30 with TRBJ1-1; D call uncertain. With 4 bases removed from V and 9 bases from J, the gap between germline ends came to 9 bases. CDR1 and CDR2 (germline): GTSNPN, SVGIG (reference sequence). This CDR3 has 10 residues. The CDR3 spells CAWNRDQAFF. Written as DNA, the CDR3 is TGTGCCTGGAACCGTGATCAAGCTTTCTTT.

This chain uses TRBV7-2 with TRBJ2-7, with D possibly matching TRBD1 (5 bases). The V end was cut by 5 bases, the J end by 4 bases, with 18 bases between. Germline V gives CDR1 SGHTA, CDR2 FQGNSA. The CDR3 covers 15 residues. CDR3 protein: CASSLRGGREYEQYF. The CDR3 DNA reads TGTGCCAGCAGCCTAAGGGGTGGGCGCGAATACGAGCAGTACTTC.

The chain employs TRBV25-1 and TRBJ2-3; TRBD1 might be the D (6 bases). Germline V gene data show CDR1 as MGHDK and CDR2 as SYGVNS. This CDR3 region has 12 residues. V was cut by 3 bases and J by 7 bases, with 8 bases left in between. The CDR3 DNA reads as TGTGCCAGCAGTGAGGGGGCGAATACGCAGTATTTT. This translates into CASSEGANTQYF.

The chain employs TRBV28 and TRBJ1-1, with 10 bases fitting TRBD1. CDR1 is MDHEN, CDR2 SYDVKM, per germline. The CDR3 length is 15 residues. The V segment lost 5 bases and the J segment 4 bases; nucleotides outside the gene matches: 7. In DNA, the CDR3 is TGTGCCAGCAGTCTGAGGGGACAGGGGCGCACTGAAGCTTTCTTT. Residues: CASSLRGQGRTEAFF.

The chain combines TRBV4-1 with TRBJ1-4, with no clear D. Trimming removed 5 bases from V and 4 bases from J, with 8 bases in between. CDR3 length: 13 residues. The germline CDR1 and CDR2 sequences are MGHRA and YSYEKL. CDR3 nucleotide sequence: TGCGCCAGCAGCGAAAGACTTAATGAAAAACTGTTTTTT. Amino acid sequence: CASSERLNEKLFF.

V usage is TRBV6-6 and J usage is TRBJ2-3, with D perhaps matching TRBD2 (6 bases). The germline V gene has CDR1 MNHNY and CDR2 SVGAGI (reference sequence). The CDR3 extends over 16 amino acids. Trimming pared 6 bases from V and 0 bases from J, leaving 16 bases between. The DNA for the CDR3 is TGTGCCAGCAGCCCCCTAGCGTCTAGTAGCACAGATACGCAGTATTTT. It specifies CASSPLASSSTDTQYF.

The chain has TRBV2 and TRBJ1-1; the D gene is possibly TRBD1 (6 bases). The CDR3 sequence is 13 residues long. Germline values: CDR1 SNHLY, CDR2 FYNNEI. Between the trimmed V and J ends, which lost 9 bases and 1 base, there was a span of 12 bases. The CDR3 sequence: CAREGEGNTEAFF. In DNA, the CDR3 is TGTGCCAGGGAGGGGGAGGGGAACACTGAAGCTTTCTTT.

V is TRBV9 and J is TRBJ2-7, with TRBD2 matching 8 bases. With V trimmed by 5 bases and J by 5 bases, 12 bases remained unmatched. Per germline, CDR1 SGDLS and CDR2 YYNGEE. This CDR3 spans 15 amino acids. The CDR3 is CASSAGTRVPHEQYF. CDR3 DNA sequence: TGTGCCAGCAGTGCCGGGACTAGAGTCCCTCACGAGCAGTACTTC.

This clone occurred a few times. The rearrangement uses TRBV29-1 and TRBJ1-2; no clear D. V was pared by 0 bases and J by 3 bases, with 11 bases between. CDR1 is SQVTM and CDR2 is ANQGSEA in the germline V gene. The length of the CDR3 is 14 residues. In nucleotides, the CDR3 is TGCAGCGTTGAAGATCAAATGCGGGACTATGGCTACACCTTC. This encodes CSVEDQMRDYGYTF.

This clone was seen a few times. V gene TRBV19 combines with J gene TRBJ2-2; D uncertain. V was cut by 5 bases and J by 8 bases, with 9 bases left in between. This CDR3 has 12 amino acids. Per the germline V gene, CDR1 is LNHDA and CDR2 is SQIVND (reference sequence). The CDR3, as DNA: TGTGCCAGTAGTGGGCCTGGAGGGGAGCTGTTTTTT. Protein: CASSGPGGELFF. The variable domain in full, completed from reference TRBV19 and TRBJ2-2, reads DGGITQSPKYLFRKEGQNVTLSCEQNLNHDAMYWYRQDPGQGLRLIYYSQIVNDFQKGDIAEGYSVSREKKESFPLTVTSAQKNPTAFYLCASSGPGGELFFGEGSRLTVL.

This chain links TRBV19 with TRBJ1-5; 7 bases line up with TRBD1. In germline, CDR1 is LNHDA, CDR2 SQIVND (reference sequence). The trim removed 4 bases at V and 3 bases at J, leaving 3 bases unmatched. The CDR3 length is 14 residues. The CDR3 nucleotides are TGTGCCAGTAGTAGGGACAGTTACAATCAGCCCCAGCATTTT. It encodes CASSRDSYNQPQHF. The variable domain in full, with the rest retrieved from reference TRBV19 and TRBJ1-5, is DGGITQSPKYLFRKEGQNVTLSCEQNLNHDAMYWYRQDPGQGLRLIYYSQIVNDFQKGDIAEGYSVSREKKESFPLTVTSAQKNPTAFYLCASSRDSYNQPQHFGDGTRLSIL.

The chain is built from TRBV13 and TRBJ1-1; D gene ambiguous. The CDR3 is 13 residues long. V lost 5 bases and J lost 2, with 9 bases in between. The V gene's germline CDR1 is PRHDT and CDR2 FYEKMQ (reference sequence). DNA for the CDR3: TGTGCCAGCAGCCCAGGACGCAACACTGAAGCTTTCTTT. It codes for CASSPGRNTEAFF.

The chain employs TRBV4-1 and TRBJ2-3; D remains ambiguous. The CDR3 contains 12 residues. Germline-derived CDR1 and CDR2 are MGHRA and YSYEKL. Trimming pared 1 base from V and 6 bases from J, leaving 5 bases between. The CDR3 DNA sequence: TGCGCCAGCAGCCAAGTAACCGATACGCAGTATTTT. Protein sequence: CASSQVTDTQYF.

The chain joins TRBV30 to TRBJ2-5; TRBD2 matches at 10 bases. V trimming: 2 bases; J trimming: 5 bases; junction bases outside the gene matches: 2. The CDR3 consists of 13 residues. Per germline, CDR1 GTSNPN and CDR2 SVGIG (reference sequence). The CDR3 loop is CAWSPGLAETQYF. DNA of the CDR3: TGTGCCTGGAGTCCGGGACTAGCGGAGACCCAGTACTTC.

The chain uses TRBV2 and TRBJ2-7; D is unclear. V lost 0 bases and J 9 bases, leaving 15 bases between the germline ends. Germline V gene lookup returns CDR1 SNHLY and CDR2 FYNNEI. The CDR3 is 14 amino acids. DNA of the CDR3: TGTGCCAGCAGTGAAGCGCTTGTGGCAGGTGGGCAGTACTTC. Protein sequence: CASSEALVAGGQYF.

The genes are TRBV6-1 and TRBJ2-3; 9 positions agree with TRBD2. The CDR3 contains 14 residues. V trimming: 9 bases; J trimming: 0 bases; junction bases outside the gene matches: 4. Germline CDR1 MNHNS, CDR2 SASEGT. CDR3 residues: CASKTSGSTDTQYF. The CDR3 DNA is TGTGCCAGTAAAACTAGCGGGAGCACAGATACGCAGTATTTT.

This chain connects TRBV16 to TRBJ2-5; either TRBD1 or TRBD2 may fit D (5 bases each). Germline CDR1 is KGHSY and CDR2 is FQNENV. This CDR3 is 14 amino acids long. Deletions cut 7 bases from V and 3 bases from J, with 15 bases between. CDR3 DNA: TGTGCCAGCACCTCACAGGAGGTTGAAGAGACCCAGTACTTC. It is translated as CASTSQEVEETQYF.

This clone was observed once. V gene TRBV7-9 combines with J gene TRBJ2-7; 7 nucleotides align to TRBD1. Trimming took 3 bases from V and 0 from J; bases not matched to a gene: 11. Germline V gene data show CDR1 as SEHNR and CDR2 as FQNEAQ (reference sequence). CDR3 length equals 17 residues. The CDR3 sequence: CASSLGTDRVSSYEQYF. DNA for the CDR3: TGTGCCAGCAGCTTGGGGACAGACAGGGTAAGCTCCTACGAGCAGTACTTC. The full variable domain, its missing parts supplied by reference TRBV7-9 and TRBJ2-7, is DTGVSQNPRHKITKRGQNVTFRCDPISEHNRLYWYRQTLGQGPEFLTYFQNEAQLEKSRLLSDRFSAERPKGSFSTLEIQRTEQGDSAMYLCASSLGTDRVSSYEQYFGPGTRLTVT.

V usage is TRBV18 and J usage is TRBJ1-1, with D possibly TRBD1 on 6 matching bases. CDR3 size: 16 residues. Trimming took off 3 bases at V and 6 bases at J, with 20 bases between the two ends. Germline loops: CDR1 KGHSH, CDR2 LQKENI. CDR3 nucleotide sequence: TGTGCCAGCTCACCTTTTTTGGGACAAACTATCCCTGAAGCTTTCTTT. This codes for CASSPFLGQTIPEAFF.

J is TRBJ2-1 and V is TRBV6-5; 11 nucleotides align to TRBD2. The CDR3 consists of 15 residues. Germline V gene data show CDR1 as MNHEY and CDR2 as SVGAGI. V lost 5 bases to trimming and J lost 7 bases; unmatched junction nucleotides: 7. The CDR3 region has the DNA TGTGCCAGCAGTCCCAGACTAGCGGGGACTAATGAGCAGTTCTTC. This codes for CASSPRLAGTNEQFF.

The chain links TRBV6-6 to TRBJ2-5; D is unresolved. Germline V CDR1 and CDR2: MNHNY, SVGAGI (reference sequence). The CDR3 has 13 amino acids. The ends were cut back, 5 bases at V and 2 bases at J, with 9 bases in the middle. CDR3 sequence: CASSRSFQETQYF. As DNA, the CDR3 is TGTGCCAGCAGTCGGAGTTTTCAAGAGACCCAGTACTTC.

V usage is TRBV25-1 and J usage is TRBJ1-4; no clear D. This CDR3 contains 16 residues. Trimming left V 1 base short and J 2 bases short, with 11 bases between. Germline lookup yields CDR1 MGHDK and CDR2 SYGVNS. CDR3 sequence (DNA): TGTGCCAGCAGTGAATTAGGTGGATCGACTAATGAAAAACTGTTTTTT. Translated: CASSELGGSTNEKLFF. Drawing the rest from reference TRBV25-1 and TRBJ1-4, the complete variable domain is EADIYQTPRYLVIGTGKKITLECSQTMGHDKMYWYQQDPGMELHLIHYSYGVNSTEKGDLSSESTVSRIRTEHFPLTLESARPSHTSQYLCASSELGGSTNEKLFFGSGTQLSVL.

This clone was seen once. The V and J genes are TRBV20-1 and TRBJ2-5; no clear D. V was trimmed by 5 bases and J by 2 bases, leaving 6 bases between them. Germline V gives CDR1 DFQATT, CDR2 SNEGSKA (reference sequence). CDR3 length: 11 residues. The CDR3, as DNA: TGCAGTGCTTACAAGCAAGAGACCCAGTACTTC. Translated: CSAYKQETQYF.

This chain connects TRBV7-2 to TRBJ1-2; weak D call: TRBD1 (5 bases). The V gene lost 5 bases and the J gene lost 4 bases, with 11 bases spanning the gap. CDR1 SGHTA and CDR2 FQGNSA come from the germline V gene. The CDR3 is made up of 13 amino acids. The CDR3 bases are TGTGCCAGCAGCCGGGACTTGAGCTATGGCTACACCTTC. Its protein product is CASSRDLSYGYTF.

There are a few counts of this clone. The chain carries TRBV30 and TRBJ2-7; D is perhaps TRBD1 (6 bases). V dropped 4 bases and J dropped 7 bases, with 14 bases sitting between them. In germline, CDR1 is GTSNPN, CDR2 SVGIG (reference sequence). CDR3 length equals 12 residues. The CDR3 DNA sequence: TGTGCCTGGACCAAGGACAGTTATGAGCAGTACTTC. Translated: CAWTKDSYEQYF.